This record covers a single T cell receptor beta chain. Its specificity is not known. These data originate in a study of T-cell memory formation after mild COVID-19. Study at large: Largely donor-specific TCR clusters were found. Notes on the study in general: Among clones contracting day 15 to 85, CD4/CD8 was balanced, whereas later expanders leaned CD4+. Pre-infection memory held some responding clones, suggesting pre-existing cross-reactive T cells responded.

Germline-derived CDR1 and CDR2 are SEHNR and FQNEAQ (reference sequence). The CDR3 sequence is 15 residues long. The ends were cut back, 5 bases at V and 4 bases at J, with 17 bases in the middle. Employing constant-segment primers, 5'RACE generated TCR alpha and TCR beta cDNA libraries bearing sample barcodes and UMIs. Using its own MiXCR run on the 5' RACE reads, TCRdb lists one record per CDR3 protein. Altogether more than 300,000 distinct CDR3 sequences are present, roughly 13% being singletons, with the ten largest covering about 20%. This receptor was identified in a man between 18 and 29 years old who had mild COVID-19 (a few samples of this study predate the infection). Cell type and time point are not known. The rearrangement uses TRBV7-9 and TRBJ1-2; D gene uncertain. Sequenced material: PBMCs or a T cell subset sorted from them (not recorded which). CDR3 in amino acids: CASSNAAGSGYGYTF. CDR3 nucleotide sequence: TGTGCCAGCAGCAACGCGGCGGGATCGGGCTATGGCTACACCTTC.